Listed here is a single T cell receptor beta chain. The germline V and J ends were trimmed by 0 bases and 3 bases, with 12 bases remaining between them. This CDR3 is 15 amino acids long. CDR1 is SGHRS, CDR2 YFSETQ, per germline. The data were produced by immunoSEQ multiplex PCR, yet TCRdb's version contains in-frame clones alone and is incomplete. The profile shows approximately 140,000 clones, 65% to 80% of them singletons. These data are taken from a study of blood T cell repertoires in COVID-19. Study at large: Nucleic acid was either cDNA or gDNA, and it came from T cells, B-cell-depleted T cells, or PBMCs.

The material sequenced was peripheral blood. The rearrangement joins TRBV5-1 to TRBJ1-1; tentatively, D is TRBD1 (5 bases). This clonotype was sampled from a man aged 60 to 75 with acute or convalescent COVID-19. As DNA, the CDR3 is TGCGCCAGCAGCTTGGGGGCGCCGGGGGACACTGAAGCTTTCTTT. Its protein product is CASSLGAPGDTEAFF.